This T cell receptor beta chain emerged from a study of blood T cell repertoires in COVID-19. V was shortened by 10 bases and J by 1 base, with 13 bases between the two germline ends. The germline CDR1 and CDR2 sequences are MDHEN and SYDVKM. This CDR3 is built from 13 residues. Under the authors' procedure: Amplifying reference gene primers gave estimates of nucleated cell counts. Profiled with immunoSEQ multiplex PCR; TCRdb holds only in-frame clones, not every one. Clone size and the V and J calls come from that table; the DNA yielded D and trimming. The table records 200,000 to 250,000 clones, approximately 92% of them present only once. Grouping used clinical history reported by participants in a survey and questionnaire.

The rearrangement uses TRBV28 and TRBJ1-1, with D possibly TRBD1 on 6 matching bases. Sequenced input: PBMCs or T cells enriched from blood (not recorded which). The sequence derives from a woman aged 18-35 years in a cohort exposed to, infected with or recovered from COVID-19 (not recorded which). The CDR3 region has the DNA TGTGCCACTGCGCAGGGACAGAACACTGAAGCTTTCTTT. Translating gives CATAQGQNTEAFF.